The 25 T cell receptor beta chains listed next were all sequenced from one sample in a study of CD8 T cells in ankylosing spondylitis listed by TCRdb under 2017. Overall results and qualifications from the work: A TCR beta motif made up of several highly homologous amino acid variants appeared to be characteristic of blood from ankylosing spondylitis patients.

No antigen has been assigned to these receptors. Receptor amplification or capture employed 5' RACE. The listed sequencing device is Illumina HiSeq 2500. TCRdb handled the public reads itself, with Q25 trimming in fastp and clone calling in MiXCR, and kept productive beta chains. For every CDR3 protein sequence, its rows merge into one entry that carries the most common genes and DNA. The sample profile shows over 600,000 distinct CDR3 sequences; roughly 19% of them were found once. The ten biggest clones cover around 19% of the sample. Input material: blood, either unsorted or a sorted T cell fraction (not recorded which). These receptors were obtained from a male donor with ankylosing spondylitis.

The chain uses TRBV14 and TRBJ1-1; no clear D. The CDR3 runs 11 residues. CDR1 is SGHDN and CDR2 is FVKESK in the germline V gene. V was cut by 1 base and J by 10 bases, with 7 bases left in between. DNA of the CDR3: TGTGCCAGCAGCCAAGGAGCAGGAGCTTTCTTT. It specifies CASSQGAGAFF.

The chain combines TRBV19 with TRBJ2-2; no reliable D call. Between the trimmed V and J ends, which lost 3 bases and 2 bases, there was a span of 7 bases. Germline V gene sequence: CDR1 LNHDA, CDR2 SQIVND (reference sequence). The CDR3 consists of 14 residues. CDR3 nucleotides: TGTGCCAGTAGTATGGGCAGAAACACCGGGGAGCTGTTTTTT. Protein product: CASSMGRNTGELFF.

In this sample, this clonotype turned up many times. The rearrangement uses TRBV29-1 and TRBJ2-1, with TRBD2 matching 13 bases. This CDR3 has 15 amino acids. Losses at the gene ends were 7 bases for V and 5 bases for J; bases not matched to a gene: 8. Per the germline V gene, CDR1 is SQVTM and CDR2 is ANQGSEA. The CDR3 loop reads CSGELAGGPHNEQFF. CDR3 coding DNA: TGCAGCGGAGAACTAGCGGGAGGGCCCCACAATGAGCAGTTCTTC.

This clonotype was counted a few times. This sequence joins TRBV5-1 and TRBJ1-6; 10 bases are a match to TRBD1. Germline-derived CDR1 and CDR2 are SGHRS and YFSETQ. The CDR3 runs to 16 residues. V lost 0 bases and J lost 10; bases outside the gene matches: 7. For the CDR3, the DNA is TGCGCCAGCAGCTTGGGACAGGGGGCCTTTGGATCACCCCTCCACTTT. Translation gives CASSLGQGAFGSPLHF.

J is TRBJ1-2 and V is TRBV3-1, with 10 bases lining up with TRBD1. The CDR3 length is 12 residues. The germline gives CDR1 LGHDT, CDR2 YNNKEL (reference sequence). After removal of 4 bases from V and 12 bases from J, the junction contained 5 bases not matched to a gene. The CDR3 DNA is TGTGCCAGCAGCCCCGGGACAGGGGAGCACACCTTC. Protein product: CASSPGTGEHTF.

The sample holds many counts of this clonotype. The gene calls are TRBV20-1 and TRBJ2-1, with 15 bases lining up with TRBD2. CDR3 length: 14 residues. V lost 4 bases to trimming and J lost 8 bases; unmatched junction nucleotides: 3. Germline V CDR1 and CDR2: DFQATT, SNEGSKA (reference sequence). CDR3 nucleotides: TGCAGTGCTATCGGACTAGCGGGGGGGTATGAGCAGTTCTTC. Translation gives CSAIGLAGGYEQFF.

This clonotype was detected only a few times. This rearrangement joins TRBV5-1 to TRBJ2-1; D is perhaps TRBD1 (6 bases). V was pared by 0 bases and J by 3 bases, with 10 bases between. Germline V gene sequence: CDR1 SGHRS, CDR2 YFSETQ. The CDR3 loop spans 15 amino acids. The CDR3 protein is CASSLDGQNYNEQFF. The CDR3 bases are TGCGCCAGCAGCTTGGACGGACAGAACTACAATGAGCAGTTCTTC.

The chain links TRBV24-1 to TRBJ2-7, with TRBD1 matching 8 bases. This CDR3 is built from 15 residues. Trimming at V came to 0 bases and at J to 9 bases, leaving 9 bases not matched to a gene. In germline, CDR1 is KGHDR, CDR2 SFDVKD. Here the CDR3 reads CATSDLAGGTTGQYF. CDR3 bases: TGTGCCACCAGTGATTTGGCAGGGGGCACTACCGGGCAGTACTTC.

V and J are TRBV11-2 and TRBJ2-6; 12 bases match TRBD1. Germline CDR1 and CDR2: SGHAT and FQNNGV. J gave up 0 bases and V 5 bases, and 5 bases lay outside the gene matches. The length of the CDR3 is 18 residues. The CDR3 DNA is TGTGCCAGCAGCCGAGGGACAGGGGGCTCCTCTGGGGCCAACGTCCTGACTTTC. Translation: CASSRGTGGSSGANVLTF.

The genes are TRBV27 and TRBJ2-4; maybe TRBD2 (5 bases). The V gene lost 4 bases and the J gene lost 7 bases, with 17 bases spanning the gap. CDR1 MNHEY and CDR2 SMNVEV come from the germline V gene (reference sequence). The CDR3 runs 15 residues. The CDR3 protein is CASSSTRLRGNIQYF. CDR3 bases: TGTGCCAGCAGTTCCACCCGACTACGAGGCAACATTCAGTACTTC.

The V gene is TRBV7-3, the J gene TRBJ1-2; D not certain. V was clipped by 2 bases and J by 4 bases, with 17 bases between them. Germline lookup yields CDR1 SGHTA and CDR2 FQGTGA. The CDR3 runs 16 residues. The DNA of the CDR3 is TGTGCCAGCAGCTTATATCCGGGGATGCTTGGCTATGGCTACACCTTC. This translates into CASSLYPGMLGYGYTF.

This chain links TRBV7-9 with TRBJ2-1; 10 bases match TRBD2. The V gene's germline CDR1 is SEHNR and CDR2 FQNEAQ (reference sequence). J gave up 8 bases and V 2 bases, and 3 bases lay outside the gene matches. The CDR3 spans 14 residues. CDR3 in amino acids: CASSLTSGADEQFF. CDR3 in DNA: TGTGCCAGCAGCTTAACTAGCGGGGCGGATGAGCAGTTCTTC.

This clonotype was picked up a small number of times. V and J are TRBV7-8 and TRBJ1-3; 8 bases line up with TRBD1. The V gene's germline CDR1 is SGHVS and CDR2 FQNEAQ. The junction had 4 bases not matched to a gene; V was cut back by 0 bases and J by 0 bases. This CDR3 is built from 17 residues. In DNA, the CDR3 is TGTGCCAGCAGCTTAGCGGGACAGGCACTCTCTGGAAACACCATATATTTT. Amino acids: CASSLAGQALSGNTIYF.

The chain links TRBV27 to TRBJ2-1; 8 nucleotides agree with TRBD2. This CDR3 spans 14 amino acids. Losses at the gene ends were 11 bases for V and 5 bases for J; bases not matched to a gene: 11. CDR1 is MNHEY and CDR2 is SMNVEV in the germline V gene (reference sequence). The CDR3 DNA sequence: TGTGCCTCCTTCTCGGCGGGAGGCCACAATGAGCAGTTCTTC. Translated, it gives CASFSAGGHNEQFF.

V and J are TRBV6-2 or TRBV6-3 and TRBJ1-1, with D possibly TRBD1 on 6 matching bases. Per the germline V gene, CDR1 is MNHEY and CDR2 is SVGEGT. Trimming removed 5 bases from V and 0 bases from J, with 16 bases in between. The CDR3 extends over 16 amino acids. The CDR3 loop reads CASSRSLDSLNTEAFF. The CDR3 DNA is TGTGCCAGCAGTCGTTCACTGGACAGCCTGAACACTGAAGCTTTCTTT.

This chain joins TRBV5-1 and TRBJ2-1; D remains ambiguous. The CDR3 is 13 residues long. Trimming took off 4 bases at V and 4 bases at J, with 9 bases between the two ends. Germline V gene sequence: CDR1 SGHRS, CDR2 YFSETQ. CDR3 DNA: TGCGCCAGCAGCCCACTGCCTTACAATGAGCAGTTCTTC. This codes for CASSPLPYNEQFF. The full variable domain, completed using reference TRBV5-1 and TRBJ2-1, is KAGVTQTPRYLIKTRGQQVTLSCSPISGHRSVSWYQQTPGQGLQFLFEYFSETQRNKGNFPGRFSGRQFSNSRSEMNVSTLELGDSALYLCASSPLPYNEQFFGPGTRLTVL.

This clonotype occurred many times. V is TRBV5-1 and J is TRBJ1-1, with D perhaps TRBD1 (5 bases). Germline values: CDR1 SGHRS, CDR2 YFSETQ. V was clipped by 0 bases and J by 0 bases, with 9 bases between them. The CDR3 sequence is 15 residues long. CDR3 DNA: TGCGCCAGCAGCTTGGCGGCAGGGATGAACACTGAAGCTTTCTTT. Translated, it gives CASSLAAGMNTEAFF.

The J gene is TRBJ2-3, the V gene TRBV7-2, with D perhaps TRBD2 (5 bases). Trimming shortened V by 3 bases and J by 4 bases, and 20 bases separated the two germline ends. The CDR3 covers 17 residues. Germline loops: CDR1 SGHTA, CDR2 FQGNSA. The DNA for the CDR3 is TGTGCCAGCAGCTTTGGAGGTCAGAGGCGGCCCCCAGATACGCAGTATTTT. Translating it yields CASSFGGQRRPPDTQYF. The whole variable domain, remainder taken from reference TRBV7-2 and TRBJ2-3, is GAGVSQSPSNKVTEKGKDVELRCDPISGHTALYWYRQSLGQGLEFLIYFQGNSAPDKSGLPSDRFSAERTGGSVSTLTIQRTQQEDSAVYLCASSFGGQRRPPDTQYFGPGTRLTVL.

The chain couples TRBV9 to TRBJ1-2; 11 bases fit TRBD1. The CDR3 has 15 residues. In germline, CDR1 is SGDLS, CDR2 YYNGEE. Unmatched junction bases numbered 1, after V lost 0 bases and J lost 3 bases. The CDR3 loop is CASSVAGQGDYGYTF. DNA for the CDR3: TGTGCCAGCAGCGTAGCGGGACAGGGGGACTATGGCTACACCTTC.

This clonotype occurred a few times. The chain is built from TRBV3-1 and TRBJ1-1; D is undetermined. The germline V gene encodes CDR1 LGHDT and CDR2 YNNKEL (reference sequence). The CDR3 loop spans 15 amino acids. V dropped 4 bases and J dropped 4 bases, with 16 bases sitting between them. The chain's CDR3 is CASSLPRAGVTEAFF. CDR3 bases: TGTGCCAGCAGCCTACCACGGGCAGGTGTCACTGAAGCTTTCTTT.

This clonotype showed up just a few times. The rearrangement joins TRBV5-1 to TRBJ2-7; TRBD2 matches at 13 bases. The CDR3 runs 17 residues. Unmatched junction bases numbered 9, after V lost 0 bases and J lost 6 bases. Germline lookup yields CDR1 SGHRS and CDR2 YFSETQ. The CDR3 protein is CASSLELAGGPWLEQYF. The CDR3 coding sequence is TGCGCCAGCAGCTTGGAACTAGCGGGAGGGCCTTGGCTCGAGCAGTACTTC.

This chain uses TRBV7-3 with TRBJ1-1, with D unclear. Between the trimmed V and J ends, which lost 2 bases and 4 bases, there was a span of 8 bases. This CDR3 comprises 13 residues. Germline V CDR1 and CDR2: SGHTA, FQGTGA. This chain's CDR3 is CASSLGVFTEAFF. The CDR3 DNA sequence: TGTGCCAGCAGCTTAGGGGTGTTCACTGAAGCTTTCTTT.

The chain carries TRBV2 and TRBJ2-4; possible D gene TRBD1, 5 bases. Trimming left V 6 bases short and J 2 bases short, with 14 bases between. CDR1 SNHLY and CDR2 FYNNEI come from the germline V gene. The CDR3 runs to 15 residues. The CDR3, as DNA: TGTGCCAGCAGGTTCGACAGAAACCCCAAAAACATTCAGTACTTC. Translation gives CASRFDRNPKNIQYF.

This chain links TRBV14 with TRBJ2-5; 7 bases are shared with TRBD1. V lost 1 base, J lost 5 bases, and 13 bases stayed unmatched. This CDR3 spans 17 amino acids. The germline V gene has CDR1 SGHDN and CDR2 FVKESK. As DNA, the CDR3 is TGTGCCAGCAGCCAAGGGTGGTTTAAGGGGACAGCGGAGACCCAGTACTTC. This translates into CASSQGWFKGTAETQYF. Complete variable domain (other parts from reference TRBV14 and TRBJ2-5): EAGVTQFPSHSVIEKGQTVTLRCDPISGHDNLYWYRRVMGKEIKFLLHFVKESKQDESGMPNNRFLAERTGGTYSTLKVQPAELEDSGVYFCASSQGWFKGTAETQYFGPGTRLLVL.

This clonotype has just a few counts. The chain combines TRBV29-1 with TRBJ1-1; D perhaps matches TRBD1 (5 bases). Trimming cost V 7 bases and J 5 bases, with 11 bases left between them. Germline assignment: CDR1 SQVTM and CDR2 ANQGSEA. This CDR3 region has 11 residues. The CDR3 sequence: CSATSGTEAFF. The CDR3 nucleotides are TGCAGCGCGACCTCAGGGACTGAAGCTTTCTTT. Drawing the rest from reference TRBV29-1 and TRBJ1-1, the complete variable domain is SAVISQKPSRDICQRGTSLTIQCQVDSQVTMMFWYRQQPGQSLTLIATANQGSEATYESGFVIDKFPISRPNLTFSTLTVSNMSPEDSSIYLCSATSGTEAFFGQGTRLTVV.